What follows describes a single TCR beta chain. Its antigen is not known. The data stem from a study of cytomegalovirus exposure and HLA in healthy donors. Study conclusions and caveats: Later genetic work tied a missense DCLRE1C variant to beta-chain V and J trimming. Most of the TCR beta V segments (in an earlier analysis) were productive either about 90% or about 30% of the time. An ancestry cluster, one associated with Asian ancestry, reportedly showed fewer N-insertions than the approximately 670-donor mean in a later analysis.

Germline CDR1 and CDR2: MDHEN and SYDVKM. V shed 3 bases and J shed 0 bases, with 15 bases lying between them. CDR3 size: 17 residues. Primers for the PCR totalled 60 Vbeta and 13 Jbeta. Produced via immunoSEQ multiplex PCR; TCRdb's table is partial and in-frame only. This sample carries 110,000 or so clones, approximately 80% of them seen once, and the ten largest clones take about 5.4%. Specimen: PBMCs. This chain uses TRBV28 with TRBJ1-3; D gene unclear. This sequence was found in a woman aged 25 to 39 in good health and CMV-seropositive. Here the CDR3 reads CASSFPRGVSSGNTIYF. The CDR3 DNA is TGTGCCAGCAGTTTCCCCCGCGGGGTCAGCTCTGGAAACACCATATATTTT.